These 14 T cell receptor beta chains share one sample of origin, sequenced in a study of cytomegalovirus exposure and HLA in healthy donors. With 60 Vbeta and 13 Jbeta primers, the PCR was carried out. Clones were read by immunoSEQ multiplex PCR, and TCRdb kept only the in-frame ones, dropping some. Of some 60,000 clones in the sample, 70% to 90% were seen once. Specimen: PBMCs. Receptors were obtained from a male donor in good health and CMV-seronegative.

CDR3 coding DNA: TGTGCCAGCAGCTTAGGGTCAGGGATAACTGAAGCTTTCTTT. Translated, it gives CASSLGSGITEAFF. The chain links TRBV7-9 to TRBJ1-1; a possible D gene is TRBD1 (5 bases). The CDR3 has 14 residues. Trimming removed 1 base at V and 5 bases at J, with 11 bases between. Germline assignment: CDR1 SEHNR and CDR2 FQNEAQ (reference sequence).

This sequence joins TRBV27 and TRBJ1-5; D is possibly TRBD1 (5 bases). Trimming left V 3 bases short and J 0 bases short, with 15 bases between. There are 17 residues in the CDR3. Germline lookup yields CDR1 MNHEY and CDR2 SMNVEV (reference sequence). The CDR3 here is CASSLGGGGYSNQPQHF. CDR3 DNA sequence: TGTGCCAGCAGTTTGGGCGGGGGGGGATATAGCAATCAGCCCCAGCATTTT.

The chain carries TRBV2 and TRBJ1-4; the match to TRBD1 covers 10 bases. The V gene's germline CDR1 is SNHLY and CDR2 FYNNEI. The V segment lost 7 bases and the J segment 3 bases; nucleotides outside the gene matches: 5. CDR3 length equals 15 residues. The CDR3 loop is CASIDRGLANEKLFF. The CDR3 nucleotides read TGTGCCAGCATTGACAGGGGGCTGGCTAATGAAAAACTGTTTTTT.

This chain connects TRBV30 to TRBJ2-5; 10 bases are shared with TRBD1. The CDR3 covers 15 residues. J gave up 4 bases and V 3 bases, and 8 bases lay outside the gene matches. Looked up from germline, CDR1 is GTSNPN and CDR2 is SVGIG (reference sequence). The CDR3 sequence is CAWSRPDRGAETQYF. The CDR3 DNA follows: TGTGCCTGGAGCCGCCCGGACAGGGGGGCAGAGACCCAGTACTTC.

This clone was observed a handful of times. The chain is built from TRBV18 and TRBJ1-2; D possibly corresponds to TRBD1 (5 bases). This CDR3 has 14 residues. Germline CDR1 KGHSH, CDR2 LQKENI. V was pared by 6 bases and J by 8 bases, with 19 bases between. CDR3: CASSESGGNWGYTF. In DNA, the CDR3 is TGTGCCAGCTCGGAGAGCGGGGGGAACTGGGGCTACACCTTC.

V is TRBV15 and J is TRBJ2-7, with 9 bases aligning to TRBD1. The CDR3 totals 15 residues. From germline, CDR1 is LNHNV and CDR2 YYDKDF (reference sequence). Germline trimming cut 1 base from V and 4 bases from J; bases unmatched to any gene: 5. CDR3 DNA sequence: TGTGCCACCAGCAGAGCGGGACAGGGATTTTACGAGCAGTACTTC. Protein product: CATSRAGQGFYEQYF.

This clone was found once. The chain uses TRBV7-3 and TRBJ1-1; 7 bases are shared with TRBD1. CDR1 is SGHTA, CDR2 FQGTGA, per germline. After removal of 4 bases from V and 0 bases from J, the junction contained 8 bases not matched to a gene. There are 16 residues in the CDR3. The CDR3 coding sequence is TGTGCCAGCAGCTCCGCGCCACAGGGGATGAACACTGAAGCTTTCTTT. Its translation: CASSSAPQGMNTEAFF. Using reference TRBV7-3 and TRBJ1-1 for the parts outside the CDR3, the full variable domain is GAGVSQTPSNKVTEKGKYVELRCDPISGHTALYWYRQSLGQGPEFLIYFQGTGAADDSGLPNDRFFAVRPEGSVSTLKIQRTERGDSAVYLCASSSAPQGMNTEAFFGQGTRLTVV.

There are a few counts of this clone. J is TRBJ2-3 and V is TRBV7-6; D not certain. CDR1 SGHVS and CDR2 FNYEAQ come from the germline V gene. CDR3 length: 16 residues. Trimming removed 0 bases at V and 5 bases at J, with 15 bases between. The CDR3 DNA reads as TGTGCCAGCAGCTTAGCCCCGACGGGTACAATAGATACGCAGTATTTT. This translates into CASSLAPTGTIDTQYF.

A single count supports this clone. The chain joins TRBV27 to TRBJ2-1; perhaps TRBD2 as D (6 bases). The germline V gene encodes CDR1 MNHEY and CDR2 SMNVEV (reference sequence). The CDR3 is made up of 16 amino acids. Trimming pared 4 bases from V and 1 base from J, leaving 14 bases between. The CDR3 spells CASSSPWGDSYNEQFF. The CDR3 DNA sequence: TGTGCCAGCAGTTCTCCCTGGGGGGATTCCTACAATGAGCAGTTCTTC.

CDR3 coding DNA: TGTGCCAGCAGTCCCCTCCGGGGGGCGAGGAATTCACCCCTCCACTTT. This gives the protein CASSPLRGARNSPLHF. The rearrangement links TRBV27 to TRBJ1-6; D is possibly TRBD1 (6 bases). V dropped 5 bases and J dropped 7 bases, with 18 bases sitting between them. Per the germline V gene, CDR1 is MNHEY and CDR2 is SMNVEV (reference sequence). The CDR3 is made up of 16 amino acids.

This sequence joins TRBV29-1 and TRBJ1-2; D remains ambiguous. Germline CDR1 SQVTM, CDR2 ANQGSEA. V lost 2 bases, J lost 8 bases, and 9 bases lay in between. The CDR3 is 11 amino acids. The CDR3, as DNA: TGCAGCGTTGAAACGGGCGGGGGCTACACCTTC. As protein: CSVETGGGYTF.

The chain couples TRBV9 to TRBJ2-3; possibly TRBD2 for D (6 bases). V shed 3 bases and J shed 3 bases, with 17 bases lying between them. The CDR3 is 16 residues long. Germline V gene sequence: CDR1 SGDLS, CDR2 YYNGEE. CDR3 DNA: TGTGCCAGCAGCGCAGTAGCGGAAAAGAGGACAGATACGCAGTATTTT. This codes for CASSAVAEKRTDTQYF.

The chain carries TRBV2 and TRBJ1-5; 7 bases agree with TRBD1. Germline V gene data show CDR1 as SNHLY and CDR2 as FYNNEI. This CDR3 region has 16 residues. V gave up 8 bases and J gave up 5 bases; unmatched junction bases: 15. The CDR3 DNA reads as TGTGCCAGCCGTAACCCTTACAGGGGTGGGGATCAGCCCCAGCATTTT. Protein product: CASRNPYRGGDQPQHF.

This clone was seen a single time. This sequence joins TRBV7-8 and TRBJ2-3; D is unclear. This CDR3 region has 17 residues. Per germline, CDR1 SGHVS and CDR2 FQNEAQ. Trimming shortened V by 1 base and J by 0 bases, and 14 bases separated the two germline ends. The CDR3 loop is CASSLGLWQYSTDTQYF. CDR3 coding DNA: TGTGCCAGCAGCTTAGGGTTGTGGCAATATAGCACAGATACGCAGTATTTT. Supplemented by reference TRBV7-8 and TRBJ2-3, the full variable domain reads GAGVSQSPRYKVAKRGQDVALRCDPISGHVSLFWYQQALGQGPEFLTYFQNEAQLDKSGLPSDRFFAERPEGSVSTLKIQRTQQEDSAVYLCASSLGLWQYSTDTQYFGPGTRLTVL.